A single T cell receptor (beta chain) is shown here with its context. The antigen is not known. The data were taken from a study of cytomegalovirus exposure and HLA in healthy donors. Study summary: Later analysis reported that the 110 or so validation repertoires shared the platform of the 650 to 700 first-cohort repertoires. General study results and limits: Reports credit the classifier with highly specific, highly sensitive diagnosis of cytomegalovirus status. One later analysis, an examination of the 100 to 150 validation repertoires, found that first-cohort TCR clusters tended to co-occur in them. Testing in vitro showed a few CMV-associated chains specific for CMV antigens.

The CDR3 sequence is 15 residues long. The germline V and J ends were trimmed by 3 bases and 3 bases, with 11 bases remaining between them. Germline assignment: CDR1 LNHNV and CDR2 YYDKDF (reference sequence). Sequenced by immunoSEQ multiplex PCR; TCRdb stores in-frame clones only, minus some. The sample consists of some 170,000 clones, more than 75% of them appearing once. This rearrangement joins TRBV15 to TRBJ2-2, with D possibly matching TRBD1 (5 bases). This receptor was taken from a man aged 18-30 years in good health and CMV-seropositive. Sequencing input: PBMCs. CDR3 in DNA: TGTGCCACCAGCAGCCCTAGGGGCTACACCGGGGAGCTGTTTTTT. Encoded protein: CATSSPRGYTGELFF. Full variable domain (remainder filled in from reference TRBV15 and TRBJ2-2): DAMVIQNPRYQVTQFGKPVTLSCSQTLNHNVMYWYQQKSSQAPKLLFHYYDKDFNNEADTPDNFQSRRPNTSFCFLDIRSPGLGDTAMYLCATSSPRGYTGELFFGEGSRLTVL.